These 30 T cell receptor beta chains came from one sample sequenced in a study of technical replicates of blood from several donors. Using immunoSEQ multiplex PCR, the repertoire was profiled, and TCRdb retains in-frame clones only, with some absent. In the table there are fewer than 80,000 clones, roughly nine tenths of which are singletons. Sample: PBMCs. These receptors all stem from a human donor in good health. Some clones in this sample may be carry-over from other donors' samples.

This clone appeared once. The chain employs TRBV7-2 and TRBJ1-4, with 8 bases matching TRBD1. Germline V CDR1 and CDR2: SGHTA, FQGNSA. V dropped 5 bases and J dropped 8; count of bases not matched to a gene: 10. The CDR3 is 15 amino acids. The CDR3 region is CASSRVQGVREKLFF. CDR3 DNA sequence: TGTGCCAGCAGCCGTGTACAGGGGGTGAGAGAAAAACTGTTTTTT.

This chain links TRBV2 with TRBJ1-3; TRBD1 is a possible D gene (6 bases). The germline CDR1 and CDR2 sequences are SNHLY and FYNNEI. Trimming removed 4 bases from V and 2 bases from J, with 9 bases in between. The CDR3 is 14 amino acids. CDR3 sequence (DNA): TGTGCCAGCAGTGTAGGGGGGGCTGGAAACACCATATATTTT. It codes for CASSVGGAGNTIYF. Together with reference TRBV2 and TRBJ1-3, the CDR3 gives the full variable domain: EPEVTQTPSHQVTQMGQEVILRCVPISNHLYFYWYRQILGQKVEFLVSFYNNEISEKSEIFDDQFSVERPDGSNFTLKIRSTKLEDSAMYFCASSVGGAGNTIYFGEGSWLTVV.

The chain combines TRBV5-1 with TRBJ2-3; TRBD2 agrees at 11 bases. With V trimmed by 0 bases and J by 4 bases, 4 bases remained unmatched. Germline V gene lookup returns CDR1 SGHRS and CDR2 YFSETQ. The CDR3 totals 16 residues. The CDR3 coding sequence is TGCGCCAGCAGCTTGGCAGTTAGCGGGGGGGCAGATACGCAGTATTTT. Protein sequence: CASSLAVSGGADTQYF.

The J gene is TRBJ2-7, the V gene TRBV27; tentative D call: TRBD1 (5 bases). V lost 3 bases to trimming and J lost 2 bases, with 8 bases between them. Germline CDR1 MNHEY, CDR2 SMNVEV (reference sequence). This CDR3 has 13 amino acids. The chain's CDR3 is CASSLGLTYEQYF. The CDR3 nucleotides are TGTGCCAGCAGTTTGGGGCTTACCTACGAGCAGTACTTC.

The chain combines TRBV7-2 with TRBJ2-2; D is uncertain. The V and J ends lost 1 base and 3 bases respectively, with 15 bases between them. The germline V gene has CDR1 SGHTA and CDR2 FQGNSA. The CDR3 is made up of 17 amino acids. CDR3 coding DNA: TGTGCCAGCAGCTTAGTAGCTATATACTCGCACACCGGGGAGCTGTTTTTT. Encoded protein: CASSLVAIYSHTGELFF.

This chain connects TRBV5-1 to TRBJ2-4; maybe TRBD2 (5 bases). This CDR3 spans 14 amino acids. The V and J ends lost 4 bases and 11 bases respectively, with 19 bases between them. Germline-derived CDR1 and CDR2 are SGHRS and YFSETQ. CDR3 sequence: CASSIRLGTDFQYF. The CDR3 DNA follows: TGCGCCAGCAGCATACGCCTTGGAACGGACTTTCAGTACTTC.

Written as DNA, the CDR3 is TGTGCCAGTAATACAGGGGGACGAGTCGACTATGGCTACACCTTC. Protein product: CASNTGGRVDYGYTF. The chain combines TRBV19 with TRBJ1-2; 8 nucleotides match TRBD1. CDR3 length: 15 residues. Looked up from germline, CDR1 is LNHDA and CDR2 is SQIVND (reference sequence). Germline trimming cut 7 bases from V and 3 bases from J; bases unmatched to any gene: 10. The whole variable domain, remainder taken from reference TRBV19 and TRBJ1-2, is DGGITQSPKYLFRKEGQNVTLSCEQNLNHDAMYWYRQDPGQGLRLIYYSQIVNDFQKGDIAEGYSVSREKKESFPLTVTSAQKNPTAFYLCASNTGGRVDYGYTFGSGTRLTVV.

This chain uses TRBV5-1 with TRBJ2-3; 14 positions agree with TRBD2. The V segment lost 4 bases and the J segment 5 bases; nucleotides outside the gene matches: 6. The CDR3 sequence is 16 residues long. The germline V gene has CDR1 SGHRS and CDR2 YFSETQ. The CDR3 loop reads CASSERTSGRLDTQYF. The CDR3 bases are TGCGCCAGCAGCGAAAGGACTAGCGGGAGGTTAGATACGCAGTATTTT.

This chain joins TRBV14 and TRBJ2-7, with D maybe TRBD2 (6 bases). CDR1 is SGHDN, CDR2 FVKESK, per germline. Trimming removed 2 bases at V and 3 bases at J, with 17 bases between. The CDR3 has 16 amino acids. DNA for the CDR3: TGTGCCAGCAGCCAATTTGGAGGGACTGAGGACTACGAGCAGTACTTC. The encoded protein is CASSQFGGTEDYEQYF.

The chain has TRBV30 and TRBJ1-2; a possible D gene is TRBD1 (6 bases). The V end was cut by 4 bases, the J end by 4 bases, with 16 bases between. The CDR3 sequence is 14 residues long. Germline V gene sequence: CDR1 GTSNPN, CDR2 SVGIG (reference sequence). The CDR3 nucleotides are TGTGCCTGGACAAACAGGGCCAAGGGCTATGGCTACACCTTC. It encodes CAWTNRAKGYGYTF.

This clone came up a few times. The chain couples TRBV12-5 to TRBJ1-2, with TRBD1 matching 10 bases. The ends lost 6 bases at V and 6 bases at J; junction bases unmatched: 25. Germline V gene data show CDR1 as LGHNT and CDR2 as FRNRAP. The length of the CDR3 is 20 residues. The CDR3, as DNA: TGTGCTAGTGGCTTACCTCCCTTGGGACAGGGGATACGACGCACTGATGGCTACACCTTC. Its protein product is CASGLPPLGQGIRRTDGYTF.

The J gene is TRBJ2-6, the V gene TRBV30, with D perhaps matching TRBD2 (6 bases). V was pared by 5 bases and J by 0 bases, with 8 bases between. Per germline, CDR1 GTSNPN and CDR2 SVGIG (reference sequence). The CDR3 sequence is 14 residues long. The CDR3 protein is CAWEEGSGANVLTF. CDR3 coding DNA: TGTGCCTGGGAGGAGGGCTCTGGGGCCAACGTCCTGACTTTC.

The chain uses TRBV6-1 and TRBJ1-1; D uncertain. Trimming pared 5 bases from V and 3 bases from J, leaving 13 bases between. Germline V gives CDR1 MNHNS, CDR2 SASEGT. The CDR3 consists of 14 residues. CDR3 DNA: TGTGCCAGCAGTCTGGCAGAGGCTTACACTGAAGCTTTCTTT. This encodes CASSLAEAYTEAFF.

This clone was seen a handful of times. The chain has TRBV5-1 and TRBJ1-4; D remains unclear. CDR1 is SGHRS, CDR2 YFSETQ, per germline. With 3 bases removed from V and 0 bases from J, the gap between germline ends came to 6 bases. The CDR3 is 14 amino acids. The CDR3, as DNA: TGCGCCAGCAGCTCTGACACAACTAATGAAAAACTGTTTTTT. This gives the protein CASSSDTTNEKLFF.

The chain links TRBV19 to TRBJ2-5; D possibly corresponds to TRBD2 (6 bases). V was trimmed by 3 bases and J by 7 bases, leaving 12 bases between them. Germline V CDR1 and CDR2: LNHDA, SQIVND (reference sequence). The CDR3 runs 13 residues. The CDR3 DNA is TGTGCCAGTAGTATGGCTGGGGGGTGGACCCAGTACTTC. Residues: CASSMAGGWTQYF.

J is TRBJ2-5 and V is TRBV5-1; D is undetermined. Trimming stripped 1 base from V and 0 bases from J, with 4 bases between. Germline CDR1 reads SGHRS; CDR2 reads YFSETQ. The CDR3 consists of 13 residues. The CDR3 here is CASSLQDQETQYF. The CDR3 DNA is TGCGCCAGCAGCTTGCAGGACCAAGAGACCCAGTACTTC.

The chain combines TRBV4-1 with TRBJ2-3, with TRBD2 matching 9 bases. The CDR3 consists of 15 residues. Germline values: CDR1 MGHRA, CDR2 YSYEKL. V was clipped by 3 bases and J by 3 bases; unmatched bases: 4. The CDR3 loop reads CASSHLAGTTDTQYF. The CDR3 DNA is TGCGCCAGCAGCCACCTAGCGGGAACAACAGATACGCAGTATTTT.

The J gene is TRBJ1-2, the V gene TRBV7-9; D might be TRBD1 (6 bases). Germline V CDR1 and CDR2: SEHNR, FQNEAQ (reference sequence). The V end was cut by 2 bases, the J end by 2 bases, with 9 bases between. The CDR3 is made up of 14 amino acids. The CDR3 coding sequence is TGTGCCAGCAGCTTAAGGACAGAGAACTATGGCTACACCTTC. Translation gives CASSLRTENYGYTF.

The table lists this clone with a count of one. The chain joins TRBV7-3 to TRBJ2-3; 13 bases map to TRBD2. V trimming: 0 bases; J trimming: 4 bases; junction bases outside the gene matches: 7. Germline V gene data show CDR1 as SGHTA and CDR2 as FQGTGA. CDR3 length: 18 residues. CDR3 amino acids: CASSLTRTSGRTADTQYF. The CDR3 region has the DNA TGTGCCAGCAGCTTAACGCGGACTAGCGGGAGAACAGCAGATACGCAGTATTTT.

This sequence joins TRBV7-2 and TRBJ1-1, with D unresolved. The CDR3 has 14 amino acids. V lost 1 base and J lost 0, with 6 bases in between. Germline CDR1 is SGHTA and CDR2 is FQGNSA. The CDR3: CASSLGPMNTEAFF. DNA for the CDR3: TGTGCCAGCAGCTTAGGTCCTATGAACACTGAAGCTTTCTTT.

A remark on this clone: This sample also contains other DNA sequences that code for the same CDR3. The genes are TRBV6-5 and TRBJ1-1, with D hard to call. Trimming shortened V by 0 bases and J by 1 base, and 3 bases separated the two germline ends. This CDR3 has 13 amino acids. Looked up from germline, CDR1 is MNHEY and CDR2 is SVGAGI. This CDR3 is CASSYSANTEAFF. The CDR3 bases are TGTGCCAGCAGTTACTCGGCGAACACTGAAGCTTTCTTT.

This CDR3 is CASGETGPGANVLTF. DNA of the CDR3: TGTGCCAGCGGGGAGACAGGGCCTGGGGCCAACGTCCTGACTTTC. The chain employs TRBV27 and TRBJ2-6; TRBD1 aligns across 7 bases. J was trimmed by 2 bases and V by 8 bases; bases with no gene match: 6. Germline CDR1 reads MNHEY; CDR2 reads SMNVEV (reference sequence). The CDR3 has 15 amino acids.

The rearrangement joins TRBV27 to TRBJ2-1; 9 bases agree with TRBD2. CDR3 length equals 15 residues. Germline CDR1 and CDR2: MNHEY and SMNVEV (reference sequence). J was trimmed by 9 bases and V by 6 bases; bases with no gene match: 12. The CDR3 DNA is TGTGCCAGCAGGGAGTTACTAGCGGGCAGGACTGAGCAGTTCTTC. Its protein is CASRELLAGRTEQFF.

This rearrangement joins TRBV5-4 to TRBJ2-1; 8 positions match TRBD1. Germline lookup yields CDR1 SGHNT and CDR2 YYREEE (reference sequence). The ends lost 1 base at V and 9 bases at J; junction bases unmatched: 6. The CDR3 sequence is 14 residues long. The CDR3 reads CASSLRQGAGEQFF. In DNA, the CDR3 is TGTGCCAGCAGCTTGAGGCAGGGGGCGGGTGAGCAGTTCTTC.

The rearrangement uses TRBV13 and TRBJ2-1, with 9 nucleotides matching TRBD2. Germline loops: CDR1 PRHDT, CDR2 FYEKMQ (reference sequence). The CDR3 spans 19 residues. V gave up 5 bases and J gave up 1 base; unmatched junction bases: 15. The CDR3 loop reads CASSPWSAGGALSYNEQFF. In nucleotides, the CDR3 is TGTGCCAGCAGCCCCTGGAGCGCGGGGGGGGCCCTGTCCTACAATGAGCAGTTCTTC. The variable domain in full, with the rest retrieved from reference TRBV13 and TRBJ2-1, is AAGVIQSPRHLIKEKRETATLKCYPIPRHDTVYWYQQGPGQDPQFLISFYEKMQSDKGSIPDRFSAQQFSDYHSELNMSSLELGDSALYFCASSPWSAGGALSYNEQFFGPGTRLTVL.

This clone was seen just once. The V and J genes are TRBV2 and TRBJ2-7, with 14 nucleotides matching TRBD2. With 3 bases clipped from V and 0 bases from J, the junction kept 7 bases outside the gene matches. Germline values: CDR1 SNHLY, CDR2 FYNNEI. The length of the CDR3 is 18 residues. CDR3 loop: CASSDPWTSGGSSYEQYF. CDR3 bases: TGTGCCAGCAGTGACCCTTGGACTAGCGGGGGGAGCTCCTACGAGCAGTACTTC.

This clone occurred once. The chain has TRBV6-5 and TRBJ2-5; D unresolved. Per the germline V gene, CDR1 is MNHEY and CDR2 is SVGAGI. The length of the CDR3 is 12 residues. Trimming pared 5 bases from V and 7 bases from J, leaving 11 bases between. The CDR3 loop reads CASSISSGTQYF. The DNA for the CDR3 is TGTGCCAGCAGTATAAGTTCGGGGACCCAGTACTTC.

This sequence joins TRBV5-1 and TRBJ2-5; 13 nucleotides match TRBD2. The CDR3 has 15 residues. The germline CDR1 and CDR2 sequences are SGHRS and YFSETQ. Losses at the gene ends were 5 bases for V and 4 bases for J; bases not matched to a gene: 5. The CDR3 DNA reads TGCGCCAGCAGTGAGGGGACTAGCGGGATAGAGACCCAGTACTTC. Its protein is CASSEGTSGIETQYF.

The CDR3 is CASSSHPTYQETQYF. The CDR3 DNA is TGTGCCAGCAGCTCCCACCCTACGTACCAAGAGACCCAGTACTTC. The V call is TRBV7-6, the J call TRBJ2-5, with no clear D. Germline values: CDR1 SGHVS, CDR2 FNYEAQ. This CDR3 is 15 amino acids long. The V and J ends lost 4 bases and 0 bases respectively, with 12 bases between them. Filled out from reference TRBV7-6 and TRBJ2-5, the complete variable domain reads GAGVSQSPRYKVTKRGQDVALRCDPISGHVSLYWYRQALGQGPEFLTYFNYEAQQDKSGLPNDRFSAERPEGSISTLTIQRTEQRDSAMYRCASSSHPTYQETQYFGPGTRLLVL.

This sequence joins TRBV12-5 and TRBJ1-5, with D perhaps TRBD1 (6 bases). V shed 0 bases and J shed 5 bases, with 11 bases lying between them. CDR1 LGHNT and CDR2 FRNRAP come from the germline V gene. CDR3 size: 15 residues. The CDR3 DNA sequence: TGTGCTAGTGGTTTGGTACAGGGAAAGTATCAGCCCCAGCATTTT. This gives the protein CASGLVQGKYQPQHF. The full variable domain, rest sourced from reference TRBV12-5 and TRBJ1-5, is DARVTQTPRHKVTEMGQEVTMRCQPILGHNTVFWYRQTMMQGLELLAYFRNRAPLDDSGMPKDRFSAEMPDATLATLKIQPSEPRDSAVYFCASGLVQGKYQPQHFGDGTRLSIL.